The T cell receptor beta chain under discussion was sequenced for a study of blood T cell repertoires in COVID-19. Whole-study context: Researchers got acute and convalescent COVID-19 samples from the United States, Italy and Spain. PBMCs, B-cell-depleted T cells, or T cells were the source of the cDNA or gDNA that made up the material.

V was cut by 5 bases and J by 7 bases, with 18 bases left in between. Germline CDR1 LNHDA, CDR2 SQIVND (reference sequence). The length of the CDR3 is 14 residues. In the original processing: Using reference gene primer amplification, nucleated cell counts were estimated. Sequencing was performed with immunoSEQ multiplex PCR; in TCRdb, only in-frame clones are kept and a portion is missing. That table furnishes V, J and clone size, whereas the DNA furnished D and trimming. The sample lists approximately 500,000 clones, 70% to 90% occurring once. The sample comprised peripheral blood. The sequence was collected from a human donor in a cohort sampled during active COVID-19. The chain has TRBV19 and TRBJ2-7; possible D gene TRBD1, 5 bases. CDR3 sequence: CASSVQGNVGEQYF. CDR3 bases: TGTGCCAGTAGTGTGCAGGGAAATGTGGGGGAGCAGTACTTC.